These 15 T cell receptor beta chains were sequenced from one sample in a study of T-cell memory formation after mild COVID-19 (dated by TCRdb to the early 2020s). To prepare the library, 5' RACE was applied. TCRdb records Illumina NovaSeq 6000 as the sequencer. TCRdb applied fastp at Q25 and MiXCR to the public reads, then kept only in-frame beta chains. CDR3 protein sequences are deduplicated, and each keeps its most common genes and DNA. Counted in this sample were hundreds of thousands of distinct CDR3 sequences; 13% to 15% of them appeared once. The ten largest clones represent 20% to 25% of the sample. Sample: PBMCs or a T cell subset sorted from them (not recorded which). These receptors were obtained from a man aged 18-30 years who had mild COVID-19 (a few samples of this study predate the infection). The sample titles of this study are shuffled in the database, so cell type and time point are left out; the donor was told from shared clones.

This clonotype was seen only a few times. The V call is TRBV29-1, the J call TRBJ2-1, with D possibly called TRBD1 or TRBD2 (5 bases each). There are 14 residues in the CDR3. Trimming removed 4 bases at V and 3 bases at J, with 13 bases between. Germline loops: CDR1 SQVTM, CDR2 ANQGSEA. In DNA, the CDR3 is TGCAGCGTTGCCGGGGCGGAGAGCTACAATGAGCAGTTCTTC. It codes for CSVAGAESYNEQFF.

The rearrangement uses TRBV28 and TRBJ2-2; 7 bases are shared with TRBD2. Germline V gene lookup returns CDR1 MDHEN and CDR2 SYDVKM. The CDR3 covers 13 residues. V shed 8 bases, J shed 2 bases, and the junction held 2 bases outside the gene matches. The CDR3 reads CASWGGNTGELFF. DNA of the CDR3: TGTGCCAGCTGGGGGGGAAACACCGGGGAGCTGTTTTTT.

This clonotype was counted ten times or more. The rearrangement links TRBV7-6 to TRBJ1-6; no clear D. Germline assignment: CDR1 SGHVS and CDR2 FNYEAQ. Trimming took off 5 bases at V and 5 bases at J, with 10 bases between the two ends. CDR3 length: 14 residues. The CDR3 loop reads CASSREVNNSPLHF. In DNA, the CDR3 is TGTGCCAGCAGCCGGGAGGTTAATAATTCACCCCTCCACTTT.

The V gene is TRBV29-1, the J gene TRBJ1-2; D ambiguous. The V end lost 3 bases, the J end lost 4 bases, and 6 bases lay between the germline ends. Germline loops: CDR1 SQVTM, CDR2 ANQGSEA. The CDR3 contains 11 residues. In DNA form, the CDR3 reads TGCAGCGTTGATCATCTCTATGGCTACACCTTC. This gives the protein CSVDHLYGYTF.

This clonotype was picked up many times. This chain uses TRBV20-1 with TRBJ2-3; D is uncertain. This CDR3 region has 14 residues. Germline CDR1 reads DFQATT; CDR2 reads SNEGSKA (reference sequence). Trimming cost V 3 bases and J 5 bases, with 15 bases left between them. CDR3 sequence (DNA): TGCAGTGCTAGCCGTCCTGATGGTGGAGATACGCAGTATTTT. Its translation is CSASRPDGGDTQYF.

In its sample, this clonotype was seen a few times. The chain recombines TRBV20-1 with TRBJ2-5; 7 positions agree with TRBD1. Germline lookup yields CDR1 DFQATT and CDR2 SNEGSKA (reference sequence). Trimming removed 5 bases from V and 3 bases from J; junction bases left unmatched: 6. This CDR3 contains 13 residues. The CDR3 coding sequence is TGCAGTGCTTCCGGGACAGATGAAGAGACCCAGTACTTC. Protein: CSASGTDEETQYF.

There are many counts of this clonotype. The chain uses TRBV24-1 and TRBJ2-1; D is unclear. The germline V and J ends were trimmed by 5 bases and 5 bases, with 3 bases remaining between them. This CDR3 comprises 11 residues. Per the germline V gene, CDR1 is KGHDR and CDR2 is SFDVKD. The CDR3 nucleotides are TGTGCCACCAGTGCCAACAATGAGCAGTTCTTC. This sequence encodes CATSANNEQFF.

This clonotype was seen a few times. This rearrangement joins TRBV4-1 to TRBJ2-7, with D tentatively TRBD2 (5 bases). V was cut by 2 bases and J by 3 bases, with 11 bases left in between. CDR1 is MGHRA, CDR2 YSYEKL, per germline. This CDR3 has 14 amino acids. The CDR3 sequence: CASSQTDAGYEQYV. As DNA, the CDR3 is TGCGCCAGCAGCCAAACGGACGCGGGCTACGAGCAGTACGTC.

The rearrangement links TRBV12-3 or TRBV12-4 to TRBJ2-7, with a weak D call TRBD1 (7 bases). CDR3 length equals 15 residues. V shed 7 bases and J shed 2 bases, with 18 bases lying between them. The CDR3 DNA reads as TGTGCCAGCACTATTAACAGGGGAGGTGCCTACGAGCAGTACTTC. Its protein is CASTINRGGAYEQYF.

This clonotype has more than one count but fewer than ten. The gene calls are TRBV5-6 and TRBJ2-2; TRBD1 agrees at 7 bases. Germline V gene sequence: CDR1 SGHDT, CDR2 YYEEEE. The CDR3 length is 18 residues. With V trimmed by 2 bases and J by 4 bases, 14 bases remained unmatched. CDR3 sequence: CASSFPTTGKLVTGELFF. CDR3 nucleotide sequence: TGTGCCAGCAGCTTTCCCACGACAGGGAAACTCGTCACCGGGGAGCTGTTTTTT.

This clonotype occurred many times. The V and J genes are TRBV12-3 or TRBV12-4 and TRBJ2-1; TRBD2 aligns across 9 bases. The V segment lost 6 bases and the J segment 10 bases; nucleotides outside the gene matches: 10. There are 14 residues in the CDR3. Here the CDR3 reads CASRTGTSWVEQFF. The CDR3 DNA sequence: TGTGCCAGCAGGACCGGGACTAGCTGGGTGGAGCAGTTCTTC.

This chain joins TRBV6-1 and TRBJ2-7, with D unresolved. This CDR3 has 13 residues. CDR1 MNHNS and CDR2 SASEGT come from the germline V gene. The V end was cut by 4 bases, the J end by 1 base, with 8 bases between. The CDR3 sequence is CASSGRGSYEQYV. In nucleotides, the CDR3 is TGTGCCAGCAGTGGTCGCGGATCCTACGAGCAGTACGTC.

This clonotype turned up a few times. The gene calls are TRBV6-6 and TRBJ2-7; D remains ambiguous. Between the trimmed V and J ends, which lost 6 bases and 4 bases, there was a span of 10 bases. The CDR3 extends over 12 amino acids. Germline V gives CDR1 MNHNY, CDR2 SVGAGI (reference sequence). Here the CDR3 reads CASSLDRYEQYV. The CDR3 DNA reads as TGTGCCAGCAGCCTGGACCGGTACGAGCAGTACGTC.

The V and J genes are TRBV7-2 and TRBJ2-6, with 7 nucleotides matching TRBD1. CDR1 is SGHTA, CDR2 FQGNSA, per germline. This CDR3 has 19 residues. V lost 6 bases, J lost 2 bases, and 16 bases stayed unmatched. The CDR3 reads CASSSKSWTGPPGANVLTF. CDR3 nucleotides: TGTGCCAGCAGTAGCAAGTCCTGGACAGGCCCGCCTGGGGCCAACGTCCTGACTTTC.

The chain links TRBV7-2 to TRBJ2-7; D remains ambiguous. The CDR3 loop spans 12 amino acids. The V gene's germline CDR1 is SGHTA and CDR2 FQGNSA. With 2 bases removed from V and 6 bases from J, the gap between germline ends came to 8 bases. CDR3 sequence: CASSLLGVEQYF. CDR3 nucleotide sequence: TGTGCCAGCAGCTTATTAGGAGTCGAGCAGTACTTC.